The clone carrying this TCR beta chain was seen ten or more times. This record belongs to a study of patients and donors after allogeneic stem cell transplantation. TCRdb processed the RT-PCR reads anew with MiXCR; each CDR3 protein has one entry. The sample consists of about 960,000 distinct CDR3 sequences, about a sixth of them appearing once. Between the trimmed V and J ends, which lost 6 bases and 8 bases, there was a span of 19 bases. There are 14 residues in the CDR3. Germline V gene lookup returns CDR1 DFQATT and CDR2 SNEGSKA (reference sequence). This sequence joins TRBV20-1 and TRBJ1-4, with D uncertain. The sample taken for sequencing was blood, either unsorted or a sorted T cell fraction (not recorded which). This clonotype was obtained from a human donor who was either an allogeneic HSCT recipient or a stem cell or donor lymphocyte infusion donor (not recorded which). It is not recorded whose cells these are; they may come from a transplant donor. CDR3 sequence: CSAERTDSMEKLFF. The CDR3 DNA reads TGCAGTGCAGAGCGGACGGATTCTATGGAAAAACTGTTTTTT.